This passage covers 18 T cell receptor beta chains from one sample sequenced in a study of blood T cell repertoires in COVID-19. TCRdb keeps only in-frame clones here, not all; method: immunoSEQ multiplex PCR. The table records over 250,000 clones, approximately 83% of them present only once. The source material was peripheral blood. These receptors came from a human donor in a cohort sampled during active COVID-19.

This clone was counted a few times. V is TRBV29-1 and J is TRBJ1-3, with 9 bases that match TRBD1. This CDR3 comprises 15 residues. CDR1 is SQVTM, CDR2 ANQGSEA, per germline. The V and J ends lost 6 bases and 4 bases, in that order; junction bases with no gene match: 10. The CDR3 spells CSVPIGTGTGNTIYF. CDR3 DNA sequence: TGCAGCGTACCGATAGGGACAGGGACGGGAAACACCATATATTTT.

The V and J genes are TRBV20-1 and TRBJ1-2; tentatively, D is TRBD1 (5 bases). V was cut by 5 bases and J by 4 bases, with 8 bases left in between. The CDR3 has 11 residues. Germline V gene lookup returns CDR1 DFQATT and CDR2 SNEGSKA (reference sequence). The CDR3 DNA is TGCAGTGCTCTAGGGGCCTATGGCTACACCTTC. Translation: CSALGAYGYTF.

V gene TRBV5-4 combines with J gene TRBJ2-3, with 8 nucleotides matching TRBD2. Germline lookup yields CDR1 SGHNT and CDR2 YYREEE (reference sequence). With V trimmed by 4 bases and J by 3 bases, 10 bases remained unmatched. The CDR3 is 16 amino acids. CDR3: CASSGQTSAATDTQYF. DNA of the CDR3: TGTGCCAGCAGCGGACAGACTAGCGCCGCAACAGATACGCAGTATTTT.

The V and J genes are TRBV5-6 and TRBJ2-1, with no clear D. CDR1 is SGHDT and CDR2 is YYEEEE in the germline V gene. The CDR3 sequence is 12 residues long. The V and J ends lost 2 bases and 9 bases respectively, with 9 bases between them. The CDR3 coding sequence is TGTGCCAGCAGCTTTGCCTCCGGTGAGCAGTTCTTC. Its protein product is CASSFASGEQFF.

As concerns this clone: This sample includes further DNA sequences coding for the same CDR3. This sequence joins TRBV6-5 and TRBJ1-1; D is possibly TRBD1 (5 bases). Deletions cut 2 bases from V and 4 bases from J, with 8 bases between. This CDR3 spans 13 amino acids. Germline V lookup: CDR1 MNHEY, CDR2 SVGAGI. CDR3 amino acids: CASSYGGVTEAFF. DNA of the CDR3: TGTGCCAGCAGTTACGGGGGGGTCACTGAAGCTTTCTTT.

This chain joins TRBV3-1 (or the pseudogene TRBV3-2) and TRBJ2-1; 9 positions match TRBD2. The CDR3 is 15 residues long. Germline values: CDR1 LGHDT, CDR2 YNNKEL (reference sequence). The J segment lost 4 bases and the V segment lost 3 bases, leaving 4 bases of the junction unmatched. The CDR3 DNA sequence: TGTGCCAGCAGCCATGAAGCGGGGGGATACAATGAGCAGTTCTTC. Its translation is CASSHEAGGYNEQFF.

J is TRBJ2-7 and V is TRBV21-1; the DNA was not used to check the table's D call, TRBD1. TRBV21-1 represents a pseudogene. The CDR3 is 13 amino acids. CDR3 bases: TGTGCCAGCAGCCGACAGGTCTGTTGCGAGCAGTACTTC. Its protein product is CASSRQVCCEQYF.

The V and J genes are TRBV14 and TRBJ2-3, with a tentative D call TRBD2 (7 bases). Germline V gene lookup returns CDR1 SGHDN and CDR2 FVKESK. V lost 4 bases and J lost 5, with 13 bases in between. The CDR3 covers 14 residues. Written as DNA, the CDR3 is TGTGCCAGCAGCCCCGGGGGGCTGGAAGATACGCAGTATTTT. Its translation is CASSPGGLEDTQYF. Variable domain in full (rest from reference TRBV14 and TRBJ2-3): EAGVTQFPSHSVIEKGQTVTLRCDPISGHDNLYWYRRVMGKEIKFLLHFVKESKQDESGMPNNRFLAERTGGTYSTLKVQPAELEDSGVYFCASSPGGLEDTQYFGPGTRLTVL.

The V call is TRBV6-1, the J call TRBJ1-2, with D unresolved. The germline CDR1 and CDR2 sequences are MNHNS and SASEGT. The CDR3 contains 13 residues. V was clipped by 1 base and J by 6 bases, with 9 bases between them. As DNA, the CDR3 is TGTGCCAGCAGTGAAGGCTACCTAAATGGCTACACCTTC. It yields the protein CASSEGYLNGYTF.

The chain uses TRBV27 and TRBJ1-2; D might be TRBD1 (5 bases). The CDR3 spans 13 residues. Trimming took 3 bases from V and 8 from J, leaving 13 bases between them. Germline V CDR1 and CDR2: MNHEY, SMNVEV (reference sequence). CDR3 residues: CASSFSQGKGYTF. The CDR3 DNA is TGTGCCAGCAGTTTTTCGCAGGGTAAGGGCTACACCTTC.

V usage is TRBV28 and J usage is TRBJ1-5, with a weak D call TRBD1 (5 bases). From germline, CDR1 is MDHEN and CDR2 SYDVKM. Trimming took off 6 bases at V and 3 bases at J, with 12 bases between the two ends. The CDR3 has 14 amino acids. CDR3 sequence: CASSPGGTNQPQHF. The CDR3 DNA reads as TGTGCCAGCAGCCCTGGGGGGACCAATCAGCCCCAGCATTTT.

Details on this clone: The DNA is omitted, as the CDR3 cannot be located on it reliably, and the CDR3 follows TCRdb's listing. V and J are TRBV28 and TRBJ1-1; TRBD1 is the table's D call, not checked against the DNA. The CDR3 spans 12 amino acids, including both terminal residues. The germline V gene has CDR1 MDHEN and CDR2 SYDVKM. The CDR3 sequence is CASSFLAGEAFF.

The chain is built from TRBV7-8 and TRBJ2-2, with 8 nucleotides matching TRBD2. The germline CDR1 and CDR2 sequences are SGHVS and FQNEAQ. Losses at the gene ends were 3 bases for V and 5 bases for J; bases not matched to a gene: 8. The CDR3 has 16 residues. The CDR3, as DNA: TGTGCCAGCAGCTTCGGGACTAGTTCTAAGACCGGGGAGCTGTTTTTT. Its translation is CASSFGTSSKTGELFF.

This clone was detected only once. The V call is TRBV4-1, the J call TRBJ2-3; D call uncertain. Germline CDR1 reads MGHRA; CDR2 reads YSYEKL. The CDR3 is 13 amino acids. V lost 4 bases and J lost 4, with 9 bases in between. CDR3 protein: CASSPRLADTQYF. CDR3 DNA: TGCGCCAGCAGCCCACGTCTAGCAGATACGCAGTATTTT.

The rearrangement joins TRBV29-1 to TRBJ1-4; possibly TRBD1 for D (6 bases). Trimming shortened V by 1 base and J by 8 bases, and 14 bases separated the two germline ends. The CDR3 has 14 residues. The germline V gene encodes CDR1 SQVTM and CDR2 ANQGSEA. CDR3: CSVEAAGVGEKLFF. In DNA, the CDR3 is TGCAGCGTTGAAGCCGCAGGGGTAGGGGAAAAACTGTTTTTT.

This rearrangement joins TRBV28 to TRBJ2-1, with 9 bases aligning to TRBD1. The V gene's germline CDR1 is MDHEN and CDR2 SYDVKM. This CDR3 is built from 16 residues. With V trimmed by 4 bases and J by 4 bases, 8 bases remained unmatched. The CDR3 sequence: CASSSPGTGTYNEQFF. The DNA of the CDR3 is TGTGCCAGCAGTTCTCCCGGGACAGGGACGTACAATGAGCAGTTCTTC.

The chain recombines TRBV3-1 (or the pseudogene TRBV3-2) with TRBJ2-1; 9 bases fit TRBD2. V dropped 5 bases and J dropped 3; count of bases not matched to a gene: 11. CDR1 and CDR2 (germline): LGHDT, YNNKEL (reference sequence). The CDR3 length is 17 residues. The CDR3, as DNA: TGTGCCAGCAGCTTAACTCAACTAGCGGGCGACTACAATGAGCAGTTCTTC. Amino acids: CASSLTQLAGDYNEQFF.

This clone was detected once. The chain is built from TRBV9 and TRBJ2-1; 9 positions match TRBD2. The ends lost 1 base at V and 4 bases at J; junction bases unmatched: 12. From germline, CDR1 is SGDLS and CDR2 YYNGEE. This CDR3 comprises 18 residues. CDR3 residues: CASSVPGALTSGYNEQFF. CDR3 nucleotide sequence: TGTGCCAGCAGCGTACCTGGGGCCCTGACTAGCGGATACAATGAGCAGTTCTTC. Using reference TRBV9 and TRBJ2-1 for the parts outside the CDR3, the full variable domain is DSGVTQTPKHLITATGQRVTLRCSPRSGDLSVYWYQQSLDQGLQFLIQYYNGEERAKGNILERFSAQQFPDLHSELNLSSLELGDSALYFCASSVPGALTSGYNEQFFGPGTRLTVL.